The 5 T cell receptor beta chains in this list originate from one sample, sequenced in a study of OX40 agonist ivuxolimab in advanced cancers. Assay used: immunoSEQ multiplex PCR; TCRdb lists only in-frame clones, some missing. The table lists more than 45,000 clones, about 90% of them singletons, with 3.8% in the top ten. The source was CD4+ or CD8+ T cells sorted from blood, collected in a trial of the OX40 agonist ivuxolimab. The receptors derive from an adult with an advanced solid tumor such as melanoma, head and neck, liver or kidney cancer.

The chain employs TRBV5-8 and TRBJ1-1, with TRBD1 matching 8 bases. The J segment lost 0 bases and the V segment lost 5 bases, leaving 6 bases of the junction unmatched. This CDR3 is 15 amino acids long. Germline values: CDR1 SGHTS, CDR2 YDEGEE. CDR3 in amino acids: CASSLDRGMNTEAFF. The CDR3 DNA reads as TGTGCCAGCAGTCTCGACAGGGGAATGAACACTGAAGCTTTCTTT.

This sequence joins TRBV11-2 and TRBJ2-2; the D is unclear. This CDR3 contains 14 residues. Germline V gene lookup returns CDR1 SGHAT and CDR2 FQNNGV. With 3 bases removed from V and 5 bases from J, the gap between germline ends came to 10 bases. The CDR3 coding sequence is TGTGCCAGCAGCTTTCTTTCCGGAACCGGGGAGCTGTTTTTT. Protein: CASSFLSGTGELFF. Together with reference TRBV11-2 and TRBJ2-2, the CDR3 gives the full variable domain: EAGVAQSPRYKIIEKRQSVAFWCNPISGHATLYWYQQILGQGPKLLIQFQNNGVVDDSQLPKDRFSAERLKGVDSTLKIQPAKLEDSAVYLCASSFLSGTGELFFGEGSRLTVL.

The rearrangement links TRBV5-4 to TRBJ2-7; D gene unclear. The CDR3 covers 15 residues. V lost 0 bases to trimming and J lost 0 bases, with 10 bases between them. The germline V gene encodes CDR1 SGHNT and CDR2 YYREEE (reference sequence). The CDR3 spells CASSLDLYNSYEQYF. The CDR3 coding sequence is TGTGCCAGCAGCTTGGACCTCTACAACTCCTACGAGCAGTACTTC.

V is TRBV11-2 and J is TRBJ1-3; no reliable D call. CDR3 length equals 14 residues. With 4 bases removed from V and 0 bases from J, the gap between germline ends came to 7 bases. The germline CDR1 and CDR2 sequences are SGHAT and FQNNGV. The DNA of the CDR3 is TGTGCCAGCAGCTGGGAGTACTCTGGAAACACCATATATTTT. Translating gives CASSWEYSGNTIYF.

The V gene is TRBV19, the J gene TRBJ2-3; no definite D call. This CDR3 comprises 15 residues. The germline V and J ends were trimmed by 2 bases and 5 bases, with 14 bases remaining between them. The germline V gene has CDR1 LNHDA and CDR2 SQIVND (reference sequence). The CDR3: CASSIIGSRGDTQYF. The CDR3 nucleotides read TGTGCCAGTAGTATAATCGGGTCCCGAGGAGATACGCAGTATTTT.